The TCR beta chain described here comes from a study of blood T cell repertoires in COVID-19 (TCRdb year 2020). With respect to the entire study: Collaborator samples came from the United States, Italy and Spain and covered acute and convalescent phases of COVID-19. The material from the prospective study consisted of cDNA or gDNA derived from T cells, B-cell-depleted T cells, or PBMCs. The dataset comprised deeply sampled blood TCRbeta repertoires from subjects exposed to, actively infected with, or recovered from COVID-19. A freely available public database, intended as a resource for researchers studying the immune response to SARS-CoV-2, is where the repertoires were released. The samples were drawn from two sources: the first 160 participants of the ongoing ImmuneRACE study, and 950 to 1,500 subjects contributed by 6 global collaborators. A de-identified subject ID, COVID-19 status, age in years and sex were almost always included in the sample metadata. HLA class I and class II types, where available, came from metadata supplied by the sample provider rather than from assay-based typing.

From cysteine to phenylalanine, the CDR3 is 15 amino acids long. Only the CDR3 part of the read is kept: 45 bases, read in frame from the first base. The germline V gene provides CDR1 MNHEY and CDR2 SVGEGT. Trimming removed 2 bases from V and 0 bases from J, leaving 10 bases between the germline ends. The immunoSEQ Assay, a bias-controlled multiplex PCR, was used to amplify TCRbeta CDR3 regions from genomic DNA. Concerning the study's data processing: Within the assay, amplification of reference gene primers was used to estimate how many nucleated cells each sample contained. To quantify the absolute abundance of each unique TCRbeta CDR3 rearrangement, sequence reads were collapsed and filtered. For each sample, productive Simpson clonality was calculated as the square root of Simpson's diversity index over productive rearrangements. TCRdb holds this immuneACCESS table with in-frame rearrangements only. Some clones are missing; in checked studies, unresolved V genes explain under half, and the rest has no known cause. V and J calls and clone size are as listed in that table; D and trimming were resolved from the DNA. The sample data list under 250,000 clones, and around nine tenths of these were observed just once. In total, the top ten clones hold 4.5% to 5.5% of the sample.

General study outcomes and caveats: The amount of clinical and demographic metadata varied by source and participant and was provided uncurated.

For this clone: The clone's antigen remains unknown. Base qualities are missing; no much larger clone stands one base away.

The collaborating institutions used their own protocols to collect whole blood in K2EDTA tubes. For TCRbeta analysis, collaborators shipped samples as frozen whole blood, isolated PBMCs, or DNA extracted from either of those sample types. The specimen was peripheral blood. The sequence was collected from a woman aged 35 to 49 with acute or convalescent COVID-19. This chain is built from TRBV6-2 or TRBV6-3 and TRBJ2-5, with TRBD1 as a weak D call on 5 bases. The CDR3 region has the sequence CASSYGQDNQETQYF. The DNA sequence reads TGTGCCAGCAGTTACGGGCAGGACAACCAAGAGACCCAGTACTTC.